This entry concerns a single T cell receptor (beta chain). TCRdb processed the 5' RACE reads anew with MiXCR; each CDR3 protein has one entry. This sample yields 400,000 to 550,000 distinct CDR3 sequences, of which 20% to 25% are seen a single time; about 2.7% belongs to the top ten. The sample originates from a study of identical twins. This CDR3 comprises 14 residues. Germline V gene lookup returns CDR1 SGHTA and CDR2 FQGNSA. V gave up 5 bases and J gave up 7 bases, with 15 bases separating them. This same sample was also taken into another study, of T cells expressing NK-cell markers.

This sequence was found in a woman aged 18 to 35 in good health. This chain uses TRBV7-2 with TRBJ2-1; D is undetermined. Sequencing was carried out using CD4+ T cells sorted from blood. The CDR3 sequence is CASSVGMMSNEQFF. Written as DNA, the CDR3 is TGTGCCAGCAGCGTAGGGATGATGAGTAATGAGCAGTTCTTC. Variable domain in full (rest from reference TRBV7-2 and TRBJ2-1): GAGVSQSPSNKVTEKGKDVELRCDPISGHTALYWYRQSLGQGLEFLIYFQGNSAPDKSGLPSDRFSAERTGGSVSTLTIQRTQQEDSAVYLCASSVGMMSNEQFFGPGTRLTVL.